Shown below are 11 T cell receptor beta chains from a single sample sequenced in a study of PD-1 blockade in classical Hodgkin lymphoma. Sequencing used immunoSEQ multiplex PCR; TCRdb keeps in-frame clones, though not all of them. The table records 90,000 to 110,000 clones, approximately 89% of them present only once. Sample time point: cycle 4 day 1 (C4D1), after around six weeks of nivolumab. With no exception, relapse followed autologous stem cell transplantation in all patients, and brentuximab vedotin exposure varied. Sample: peripheral blood mononuclear cells (PBMCs), taken before the fourth cycle of nivolumab. The receptors come from a human donor with classical Hodgkin lymphoma.

The chain employs TRBV18 and TRBJ2-5, with 11 bases matching TRBD1. In germline, CDR1 is KGHSH, CDR2 LQKENI. The length of the CDR3 is 15 residues. Germline trimming cut 6 bases from V and 4 bases from J; bases unmatched to any gene: 7. CDR3 sequence reads: CASSPDRGLGETQYF. The CDR3 DNA sequence: TGTGCCAGCTCCCCGGACAGGGGGCTAGGAGAGACCCAGTACTTC.

This chain connects TRBV5-1 to TRBJ2-1; TRBD2 matches at 11 bases. Germline V CDR1 and CDR2: SGHRS, YFSETQ. V was pared by 4 bases and J by 4 bases, with 4 bases of the junction left unmatched. The CDR3 is 15 amino acids. CDR3 protein: CASSIGTSGYNEQFF. The CDR3 bases are TGCGCCAGCAGCATTGGGACTAGCGGATACAATGAGCAGTTCTTC.

The V gene is TRBV5-8, the J gene TRBJ2-7; D ambiguous. The CDR3 has 14 residues. Trimming removed 4 bases from V and 6 bases from J, with 17 bases in between. Germline V gene sequence: CDR1 SGHTS, CDR2 YDEGEE. The DNA of the CDR3 is TGTGCCAGCAGCGTTGGAATGGGCAGACTCGAGCAGTACTTC. It translates to CASSVGMGRLEQYF.

The chain joins TRBV5-8 to TRBJ1-1; possibly TRBD1 for D (6 bases). The germline V and J ends were trimmed by 4 bases and 2 bases, with 12 bases remaining between them. The CDR3 contains 14 residues. CDR1 SGHTS and CDR2 YDEGEE come from the germline V gene. The CDR3 nucleotides read TGTGCCAGCAGCCACGGGACAAAAAACACTGAAGCTTTCTTT. It encodes CASSHGTKNTEAFF.

V and J are TRBV28 and TRBJ2-3, with no clear D. This CDR3 spans 19 amino acids. CDR1 and CDR2 (germline): MDHEN, SYDVKM. Trimming removed 1 base at V and 3 bases at J, with 23 bases between. This chain's CDR3 is CASSLSFIDPSRSTDTQYF. In DNA form, the CDR3 reads TGTGCCAGCAGTTTATCCTTTATAGATCCATCCAGGAGTACAGATACGCAGTATTTT.

V gene TRBV5-5 combines with J gene TRBJ1-3, with D possibly TRBD1 on 5 matching bases. The germline CDR1 and CDR2 sequences are SGHKS and YYEKEE (reference sequence). The CDR3 length is 15 residues. V gave up 4 bases and J gave up 2 bases, with 13 bases separating them. CDR3 residues: CASSILTEPGNTIYF. CDR3 DNA sequence: TGTGCCAGCAGCATCTTGACAGAACCTGGAAACACCATATATTTT. The full variable domain, rest sourced from reference TRBV5-5 and TRBJ1-3, is DAGVTQSPTHLIKTRGQQVTLRCSPISGHKSVSWYQQVLGQGPQFIFQYYEKEERGRGNFPDRFSARQFPNYSSELNVNALLLGDSALYLCASSILTEPGNTIYFGEGSWLTVV.

The V gene is TRBV4-1, the J gene TRBJ2-2; 11 bases line up with TRBD2. The ends lost 1 base at V and 5 bases at J; junction bases unmatched: 6. Germline V lookup: CDR1 MGHRA, CDR2 YSYEKL. The CDR3 covers 17 residues. The CDR3 protein is CASSQGKLAGDTGELFF. DNA for the CDR3: TGCGCCAGCAGCCAAGGAAAACTAGCGGGAGATACCGGGGAGCTGTTTTTT.

This chain joins TRBV4-1 and TRBJ2-7; no definite D call. Germline assignment: CDR1 MGHRA and CDR2 YSYEKL. CDR3 length: 14 residues. Trimming removed 0 bases from V and 7 bases from J, with 13 bases in between. DNA for the CDR3: TGCGCCAGCAGCCAAGATCCAGCGACTTGGGAGCAGTACTTC. This codes for CASSQDPATWEQYF.

The J gene is TRBJ2-7, the V gene TRBV6-5; D not certain. The V end lost 1 base, the J end lost 0 bases, and 7 bases lay between the germline ends. Germline CDR1 MNHEY, CDR2 SVGAGI. The CDR3 has 14 residues. CDR3 sequence: CASSYLLGSYEQYF. The CDR3 bases are TGTGCCAGCAGTTACTTACTGGGCTCCTACGAGCAGTACTTC.

On this clone itself: Compared with germline, one end of the junction differs, possibly owing to a read error. The chain uses TRBV7-2 and TRBJ1-5; 10 bases line up with TRBD1. CDR3 length: 15 amino acids. Germline loops: CDR1 SGHTA, CDR2 FQGNSA. CDR3 region: CASSLAGTGVQPQHF. In nucleotides, the CDR3 is TGTGCCAGCAGCCTAGCCGGGACAGGGGTTCAGCCCCAGCATTTT. Combining the CDR3 with reference TRBV7-2 and TRBJ1-5 gives the whole variable domain GAGVSQSPSNKVTEKGKDVELRCDPISGHTALYWYRQSLGQGLEFLIYFQGNSAPDKSGLPSDRFSAERTGGSVSTLTIQRTQQEDSAVYLCASSLAGTGVQPQHFGDGTRLSIL.

The CDR3 is CASSRDQRPTDTQYF. CDR3 DNA sequence: TGTGCCAGCAGCCGGGACCAGAGGCCCACAGATACGCAGTATTTT. The chain links TRBV7-9 to TRBJ2-3; the D call may be TRBD1 or TRBD2 (5 bases each). The ends were cut back, 5 bases at V and 2 bases at J, with 14 bases in the middle. Per the germline V gene, CDR1 is SEHNR and CDR2 is FQNEAQ (reference sequence). This CDR3 is built from 15 residues. Variable domain in full (rest from reference TRBV7-9 and TRBJ2-3): DTGVSQNPRHKITKRGQNVTFRCDPISEHNRLYWYRQTLGQGPEFLTYFQNEAQLEKSRLLSDRFSAERPKGSFSTLEIQRTEQGDSAMYLCASSRDQRPTDTQYFGPGTRLTVL.